These T cell receptor beta chains were read from a single sample in a study of early T cells in non-severe SARS-CoV-2 infection. TCRdb re-called the 5' RACE reads through MiXCR, storing one row per CDR3 protein. Here the sample spans around 47,000 distinct CDR3 sequences, roughly a tenth being singletons. The specimen sequenced was whole blood. These receptors originate from an adult who was a healthcare worker with PCR-confirmed SARS-CoV-2 infection or an uninfected control (not recorded which). CDR3s leave out the opening cysteine and the closing phenylalanine or tryptophan.

>TRBV20-1|TRBJ2-2
SASKSFTGELF
>TRBV2|TRBJ2-5
ASSEGRRQGEETQY
>TRBV6-2/TRBV6-3|TRBJ1-1
ATTGQRIEAF
>TRBV5-5|TRBJ2-1
ASSLELQGRNEQF
>TRBV29-1|TRBJ2-7
SVASQGYEQY
>TRBV7-3|TRBJ2-1
ASSLKGGSSYNEQF
>TRBV19|TRBJ1-5
ASSIGSGQFQPQH
>TRBV6-2/TRBV6-3|TRBJ2-5
ASSYPETQY
>TRBV12-3/TRBV12-4|TRBJ1-6
ASSFVGGGNSPLH
>TRBV9|TRBJ1-6
ASSAWGGARDSPLH
>TRBV5-1|TRBJ1-1
ASGRENTEAF
>TRBV10-2|TRBJ1-2
ASSPNSAGYT
>TRBV6-5|TRBJ1-6
ASSYSIRVSPLH
>TRBV25-1|TRBJ2-3
ASSEFSLTDTQY
>TRBV6-5|TRBJ2-2
ASSYGGTGELF
>TRBV18|TRBJ2-7
ASSQGSTLNSYEQY
>TRBV11-3|TRBJ2-3
ASSLGPSTDTQY
>TRBV7-3|TRBJ1-1
ATKEGMNTEAF
>TRBV12-5|TRBJ1-3
ASGLVDRTGNTIY
>TRBV6-5|TRBJ2-7
ASSYYGTETYEQY
>TRBV11-1|TRBJ2-1
ASSLEREQF
>TRBV29-1|TRBJ2-1
SVLSSYNEQF
>TRBV3-1|TRBJ1-1
ASSTSRGTEAF
>TRBV9|TRBJ1-5
ASTRTGDSNQPQH
>TRBV6-5|TRBJ1-5
ASRTILGTNQPQH
>TRBV5-1|TRBJ1-6
ASSFGPNSPLH
>TRBV9|TRBJ1-2
ASSGGRDFSGYT
>TRBV27|TRBJ2-5
ATRGAYRETQY
>TRBV3-1|TRBJ2-2
ASSQVRTGNTGELF
>TRBV20-1|TRBJ2-7
SVRRLWPYEQY
>TRBV7-2|TRBJ1-4
ASSLNPAGATNEKLF
>TRBV6-2/TRBV6-3|TRBJ2-7
ASSYVYEQY
>TRBV6-5|TRBJ1-4
ASSKGKEKLF
>TRBV5-4|TRBJ2-1
ASSLLGGSYNEQF
>TRBV11-2|TRBJ2-1
ASSLVISGNEQF
>TRBV10-1|TRBJ1-1
ASSESRLGQHNTEAF